This T cell receptor beta chain was sequenced for a study of T cells after somatic rescue of genetic block. Profiled with immunoSEQ multiplex PCR; TCRdb holds only in-frame clones, not every one. The sample has about 16,000 clones, under 75% seen once. CDR1 and CDR2 from the germline V gene are SGHNT and YYREEE (reference sequence). The length of the CDR3 is 14 residues. Trimming removed 2 bases from V and 6 bases from J, with 12 bases in between. Sequenced: peripheral blood mononuclear cells (PBMCs). This rearrangement joins TRBV5-4 to TRBJ2-1; D remains ambiguous. The sequence came from a boy under 18. The CDR3 loop is CASSFLTDRNEQFF. The DNA for the CDR3 is TGTGCCAGCAGCTTTTTGACGGATCGCAATGAGCAGTTCTTC.